A single sample is the source of the 20 T cell receptor beta chains below, sequenced in a study of T cell changes during pregnancy in multiple sclerosis. TCRdb's table, derived via immunoSEQ multiplex PCR, lists solely in-frame clones and lacks some. Found here are about 30,000 clones, nearly 90% of them singletons; the top ten hold roughly 0.58%. The sample in question was CD4+ T cells from peripheral blood mononuclear cells, obtained in the third trimester of pregnancy. The receptors shown here come from a female donor in good health, enrolled as a control in a pregnancy study.

The chain is built from TRBV29-1 and TRBJ1-1, with 9 bases fitting TRBD1. From germline, CDR1 is SQVTM and CDR2 ANQGSEA. J gave up 6 bases and V 8 bases, and 13 bases lay outside the gene matches. The length of the CDR3 is 14 residues. CDR3 DNA sequence: TGCAGCTCCAGGCGGGAGACAGGGGGGGCTGAAGCTTTCTTT. Amino acid sequence: CSSRRETGGAEAFF.

The chain joins TRBV6-1 to TRBJ2-2; D is unclear. Germline CDR1 is MNHNS and CDR2 is SASEGT. V was shortened by 8 bases and J by 0 bases, with 4 bases between the two germline ends. CDR3 length equals 12 residues. The CDR3 loop is CASDSNTGELFF. Written as DNA, the CDR3 is TGTGCCAGCGACTCGAACACCGGGGAGCTGTTTTTT.

The rearrangement links TRBV11-2 to TRBJ2-3; 8 nucleotides agree with TRBD2. This CDR3 is built from 15 residues. The J segment lost 6 bases and the V segment lost 3 bases, leaving 8 bases of the junction unmatched. Germline V lookup: CDR1 SGHAT, CDR2 FQNNGV. In nucleotides, the CDR3 is TGTGCCAGCAGCTTCCTCCCGGGGGGGCGGGATACGCAGTATTTT. Its translation: CASSFLPGGRDTQYF.

The chain couples TRBV28 to TRBJ2-4; 11 nucleotides align to TRBD2. The CDR3 sequence is 14 residues long. The J segment lost 7 bases and the V segment lost 8 bases, leaving 7 bases of the junction unmatched. Germline V gene data show CDR1 as MDHEN and CDR2 as SYDVKM. DNA for the CDR3: TGTGCCAGCGGTACTAGCGGGAGCACGAACATTCAGTACTTC. It encodes CASGTSGSTNIQYF.

The J gene is TRBJ1-2, the V gene TRBV5-6, with D possibly being TRBD1 (5 bases). CDR3 size: 13 residues. The germline V gene encodes CDR1 SGHDT and CDR2 YYEEEE. Deletions cut 1 base from V and 8 bases from J, with 12 bases between. CDR3 sequence reads: CASSLNRNDGYTF. As DNA, the CDR3 is TGTGCCAGCAGCTTGAACAGGAATGACGGCTACACCTTC.

The genes are TRBV7-9 and TRBJ2-5, with a possible D match to TRBD2 (5 bases). CDR3 length: 14 amino acids. The V end was cut by 5 bases, the J end by 4 bases, with 14 bases between. Germline CDR1 and CDR2: SEHNR and FQNEAQ (reference sequence). CDR3 loop: CASSRGGGGETQYF. Here the CDR3 DNA reads TGTGCCAGCAGCCGAGGAGGCGGCGGAGAGACCCAGTACTTC. The whole variable domain, filled in from reference TRBV7-9 and TRBJ2-5, reads DTGVSQNPRHKITKRGQNVTFRCDPISEHNRLYWYRQTLGQGPEFLTYFQNEAQLEKSRLLSDRFSAERPKGSFSTLEIQRTEQGDSAMYLCASSRGGGGETQYFGPGTRLLVL.

The chain uses TRBV27 and TRBJ1-1, with 11 bases matching TRBD1. Germline V gene sequence: CDR1 MNHEY, CDR2 SMNVEV (reference sequence). The CDR3 has 16 residues. With 4 bases clipped from V and 1 base from J, the junction kept 5 bases outside the gene matches. For the CDR3, the DNA is TGTGCCAGCAGTTGGGGACAGGGGGTGGGGAACACTGAAGCTTTCTTT. It encodes CASSWGQGVGNTEAFF.

The rearrangement joins TRBV30 to TRBJ1-6; no reliable D call. This CDR3 is built from 19 residues. The germline V and J ends were trimmed by 1 base and 0 bases, with 19 bases remaining between them. In germline, CDR1 is GTSNPN, CDR2 SVGIG (reference sequence). The chain's CDR3 is CAWSGIGSGISSYNSPLHF. In nucleotides, the CDR3 is TGTGCCTGGAGTGGAATTGGGTCCGGGATTAGCTCCTATAATTCACCCCTCCACTTT.

The chain links TRBV30 to TRBJ2-5; 9 bases fit TRBD1. Germline lookup yields CDR1 GTSNPN and CDR2 SVGIG (reference sequence). J was trimmed by 2 bases and V by 5 bases; bases with no gene match: 9. This CDR3 is 15 amino acids long. DNA for the CDR3: TGTGCCTGGGGGAGGGGACAGGGAAAACAAGAGACCCAGTACTTC. The encoded protein is CAWGRGQGKQETQYF.

The J gene is TRBJ2-2, the V gene TRBV9; TRBD2 matches 14 bases. This CDR3 has 16 residues. Germline V gene sequence: CDR1 SGDLS, CDR2 YYNGEE. V shed 2 bases and J 6 bases; nucleotides not matched to a gene: 3. The CDR3 protein is CASSVSTSGGAGELFF. The CDR3 DNA is TGTGCCAGCAGCGTCTCGACTAGCGGGGGGGCCGGGGAGCTGTTTTTT. The full variable domain, completed using reference TRBV9 and TRBJ2-2, is DSGVTQTPKHLITATGQRVTLRCSPRSGDLSVYWYQQSLDQGLQFLIQYYNGEERAKGNILERFSAQQFPDLHSELNLSSLELGDSALYFCASSVSTSGGAGELFFGEGSRLTVL.

The V gene is TRBV5-4, the J gene TRBJ1-4, with 8 bases identical to TRBD1. V was clipped by 5 bases and J by 5 bases; unmatched bases: 8. The CDR3 length is 15 residues. Per germline, CDR1 SGHNT and CDR2 YYREEE (reference sequence). CDR3: CASRQTGALNEKLFF. Written as DNA, the CDR3 is TGTGCCAGCAGGCAGACAGGGGCCCTCAATGAAAAACTGTTTTTT.

The chain recombines TRBV11-3 with TRBJ2-2; 7 bases align to TRBD2. Germline V lookup: CDR1 SGHNT, CDR2 YENEEA. The length of the CDR3 is 15 residues. Unmatched junction bases numbered 4, after V lost 5 bases and J lost 1 base. In DNA, the CDR3 is TGTGCCAGCAGCCCCGGGGGGAGGAACACCGGGGAGCTGTTTTTT. It translates to CASSPGGRNTGELFF.

This chain connects TRBV21-1 to TRBJ2-1; the listed D gene, TRBD2, was not tested against the DNA. TRBV21-1 is noted as a pseudogene. The CDR3 has 16 amino acids. The CDR3 spells CASSKDVVAGYNEQFF. In DNA form, the CDR3 reads TGTGCCAGCAGCAAAGACGTAGTAGCGGGGTACAATGAGCAGTTCTTC.

This clone was detected only a few times. The V call is TRBV5-6, the J call TRBJ1-1; the D gene is possibly TRBD1 (5 bases). This CDR3 is 15 amino acids long. Germline loops: CDR1 SGHDT, CDR2 YYEEEE. Trimming took off 1 base at V and 0 bases at J, with 10 bases between the two ends. CDR3 in amino acids: CASSLYAGLNTEAFF. In DNA form, the CDR3 reads TGTGCCAGCAGCTTGTATGCAGGGTTGAACACTGAAGCTTTCTTT.

The chain carries TRBV6-6 and TRBJ2-6; D gene unclear. V shed 3 bases and J shed 4 bases, with 10 bases lying between them. Germline CDR1 is MNHNY and CDR2 is SVGAGI (reference sequence). The CDR3 totals 15 residues. Here the CDR3 reads CASSYQISGANVLTF. CDR3 coding DNA: TGTGCCAGCAGTTATCAGATATCCGGGGCCAACGTCCTGACTTTC.

The V and J genes are TRBV10-1 and TRBJ2-2; 14 bases align to TRBD2. Germline V CDR1 and CDR2: WNHNN, SYGVQD (reference sequence). With V trimmed by 6 bases and J by 6 bases, 24 bases remained unmatched. CDR3 length equals 22 residues. Here the CDR3 DNA reads TGCGCCAGCAGCCGATTAAAAATATGGACTAGCGGGAGGAGAGTTTTATCCGGGGAGCTGTTTTTT. It specifies CASSRLKIWTSGRRVLSGELFF.

The rearrangement links TRBV30 to TRBJ2-3; 8 bases agree with TRBD2. V trimming: 2 bases; J trimming: 5 bases; junction bases outside the gene matches: 9. The CDR3 runs to 15 residues. The germline V gene encodes CDR1 GTSNPN and CDR2 SVGIG (reference sequence). Here the CDR3 DNA reads TGTGCCTGGAGTAAAACGGGAGGGCTCGGAGATACGCAGTATTTT. Translated: CAWSKTGGLGDTQYF.

V gene TRBV9 combines with J gene TRBJ2-2; 7 positions agree with TRBD2. This CDR3 has 15 amino acids. V trimming: 0 bases; J trimming: 4 bases; junction bases outside the gene matches: 3. Germline CDR1 reads SGDLS; CDR2 reads YYNGEE. The CDR3 here is CASSVDQRGTGELFF. CDR3 in DNA: TGTGCCAGCAGCGTAGACCAGCGGGGCACCGGGGAGCTGTTTTTT.

The chain links TRBV25-1 to TRBJ2-3, with D possibly being TRBD2 (5 bases). The CDR3 contains 15 residues. V lost 7 bases and J lost 6, with 20 bases in between. The germline CDR1 and CDR2 sequences are MGHDK and SYGVNS. CDR3 residues: CASTPGSALWDTQYF. CDR3 nucleotides: TGTGCCAGCACCCCGGGGAGCGCACTATGGGATACGCAGTATTTT. Using reference TRBV25-1 and TRBJ2-3 for the parts outside the CDR3, the full variable domain is EADIYQTPRYLVIGTGKKITLECSQTMGHDKMYWYQQDPGMELHLIHYSYGVNSTEKGDLSSESTVSRIRTEHFPLTLESARPSHTSQYLCASTPGSALWDTQYFGPGTRLTVL.

The CDR3 region is CASSLEAEQYF. The CDR3 DNA reads TGTGCCAGCAGCTTAGAAGCCGAGCAGTACTTC. The chain couples TRBV13 to TRBJ2-5, with D unresolved. The end of the DNA fits TRBJ2-7 better, so the J call may be wrong. CDR1 and CDR2 (germline): PRHDT, FYEKMQ (reference sequence). The CDR3 is 11 amino acids.